This TCR beta chain was found in a study of shared clonotypes between healthy human individuals. Study in general: Donors were a couple of women and three men aged 18 to 49. General observations from the study: With a few donors compared, 4.5% to 6.5% of naive CD4 clonotypes were shared.

Positively selected for CCR7, the CD45RO-negative cells used as naive CD8 cells excluded terminally differentiated effector memory CD45RA+ cells. Clones were sequenced by immunoSEQ multiplex PCR, and TCRdb holds only the in-frame ones, with some missing. Of about 590,000 clones in the sample, roughly 95% were seen once. As concerns this clone: The target antigen is unknown.

This CDR3 has 13 residues. Germline V gene data show CDR1 as SGHVS and CDR2 as FNYEAQ. Trimming removed 3 bases at V and 3 bases at J, with 8 bases between. V is TRBV7-6 and J is TRBJ1-2, with D perhaps TRBD1 (5 bases). The TCR originated in a woman in her twenties or thirties in good health. Sequenced sample: naive CD8+ T cells sorted from blood. For the CDR3, the DNA is TGTGCCAGCAGCTTTGGGGGGTACTATGGCTACACCTTC. Its translation: CASSFGGYYGYTF.